The sample holds a few counts of the clone carrying this T cell receptor (beta chain). Its specificity is unknown. Orbital computed tomography and thyroid ultrasound, along with TRAb, serum thyroxine and clinical symptoms, underpinned diagnosis. PBMCs were density-gradient isolated from approximately 9.8 ml fresh blood. These data belong to a study of Graves' ophthalmopathy and Graves' hyperthyroidism. Amplified TCR beta CDR3 regions were obtained using RNA transcripts as template. HTBI primers were employed in first-round RT-PCR, then a second-round multiplex PCR followed. TCRdb independently ran MiXCR on the multiplex PCR reads; one entry per CDR3 protein. Here the sample spans a few hundred thousand distinct CDR3 sequences, 17% being singletons. Study-level points and caveats: Most expanded clonotypes from thyroid (those above 0.001 frequency) were also found in blood. Ophthalmopathy was separated from stable hyperthyroidism by a 13-signature model with around 88% sensitivity and over 75% specificity.

The sequenced sample consisted of peripheral blood. The receptor was isolated from an adult man with Graves' ophthalmopathy.

CDR3 region: CASLDWGGESSPLHF. CDR3 nucleotide sequence: TGTGCCAGCCTGGACTGGGGGGGCGAGAGTTCACCCCTCCACTTT. This chain connects TRBV28 to TRBJ1-6, with a tentative D call TRBD1 (6 bases). Trimming stripped 8 bases from V and 9 bases from J, with 20 bases between. CDR3 length: 15 residues. Germline assignment: CDR1 MDHEN and CDR2 SYDVKM.